This TCR beta chain was found in a study of low-dose radiotherapy and immunotherapy resistance in tumors. About the study: Every six weeks patients received intravenous ipilimumab 1 mg/kg, and every two weeks they received intravenous nivolumab 240 mg. Study patients were administered oral aspirin at 300 mg daily for four cycles from cycle 1 day 1.

The sample holds many counts of this clonotype. CDR3 length: 17 residues. The J segment lost 3 bases and the V segment lost 0 bases, leaving 9 bases of the junction unmatched. CDR1 is LGHNA and CDR2 is YSLEER in the germline V gene. TRAV and TRBV primers primed cDNA for both TCRalpha and TCRbeta. TCRs underwent around 18 PCR cycles of amplification with a constant-region primer and V-primer adapter. TCRdb redid the calling of the reads with MiXCR, one entry per CDR3 protein. The table has 55,000 to 80,000 distinct CDR3 sequences, 26% seen once; the top ten hold about 7%. Time point meaning: before trial treatment. Those eligible were patients bearing advanced solid tumors lacking tumor-infiltrating lymphocytes.

V gene TRBV4-3 combines with J gene TRBJ2-7; 9 positions agree with TRBD1. Sequencing used PBMCs, obtained before treatment. The receptor was isolated from a male donor with rectosigmoid adenocarcinoma. CDR3 sequence reads: CASSQESVGQGSYEQYF. The CDR3 DNA follows: TGCGCCAGCAGCCAAGAAAGCGTCGGACAGGGGAGCTACGAGCAGTACTTC.